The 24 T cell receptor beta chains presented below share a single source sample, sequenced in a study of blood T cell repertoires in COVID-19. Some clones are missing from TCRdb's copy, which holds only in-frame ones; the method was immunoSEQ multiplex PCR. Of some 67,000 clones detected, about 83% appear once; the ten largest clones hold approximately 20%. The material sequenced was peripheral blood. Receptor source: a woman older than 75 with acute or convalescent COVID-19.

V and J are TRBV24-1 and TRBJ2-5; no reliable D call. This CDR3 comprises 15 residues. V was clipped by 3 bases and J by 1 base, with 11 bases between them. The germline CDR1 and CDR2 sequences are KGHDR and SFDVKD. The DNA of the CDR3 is TGTGCCACCAGTGATCCGGGTGAGGTCCAAGAGACCCAGTACTTC. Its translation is CATSDPGEVQETQYF.

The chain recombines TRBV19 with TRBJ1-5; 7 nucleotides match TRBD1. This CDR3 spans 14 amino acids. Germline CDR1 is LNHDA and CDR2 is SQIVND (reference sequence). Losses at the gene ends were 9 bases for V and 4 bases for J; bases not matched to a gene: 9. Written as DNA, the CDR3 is TGTGCCAGCTGGTTCGGGACAGCAAATCAGCCCCAGCATTTT. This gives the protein CASWFGTANQPQHF. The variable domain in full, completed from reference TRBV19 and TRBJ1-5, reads DGGITQSPKYLFRKEGQNVTLSCEQNLNHDAMYWYRQDPGQGLRLIYYSQIVNDFQKGDIAEGYSVSREKKESFPLTVTSAQKNPTAFYLCASWFGTANQPQHFGDGTRLSIL.

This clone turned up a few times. This chain's CDR3 is CASSLVRGLVTEAFF. The CDR3 region has the DNA TGCGCCAGCAGCTTGGTTAGGGGGCTTGTCACTGAAGCTTTCTTT. This rearrangement joins TRBV5-1 to TRBJ1-1, with 7 bases identical to TRBD1. The V segment lost 0 bases and the J segment 4 bases; nucleotides outside the gene matches: 6. Germline V gene sequence: CDR1 SGHRS, CDR2 YFSETQ. The CDR3 loop spans 15 amino acids. Looking up the rest from reference TRBV5-1 and TRBJ1-1 gives the full variable domain: KAGVTQTPRYLIKTRGQQVTLSCSPISGHRSVSWYQQTPGQGLQFLFEYFSETQRNKGNFPGRFSGRQFSNSRSEMNVSTLELGDSALYLCASSLVRGLVTEAFFGQGTRLTVV.

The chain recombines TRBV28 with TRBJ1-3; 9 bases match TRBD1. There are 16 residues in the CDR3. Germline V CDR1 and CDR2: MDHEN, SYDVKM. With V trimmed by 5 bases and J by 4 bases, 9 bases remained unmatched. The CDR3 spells CASSPRDRDRGNTIYF. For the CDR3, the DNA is TGTGCCAGCAGTCCCCGGGACAGGGATAGAGGAAACACCATATATTTT.

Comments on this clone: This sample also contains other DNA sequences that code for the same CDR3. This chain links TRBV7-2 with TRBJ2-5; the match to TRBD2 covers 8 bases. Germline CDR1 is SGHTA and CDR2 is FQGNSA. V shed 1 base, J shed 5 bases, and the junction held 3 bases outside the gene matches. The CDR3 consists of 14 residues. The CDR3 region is CASSLGRGGETQYF. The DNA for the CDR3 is TGTGCCAGCAGCTTAGGTCGCGGGGGGGAGACCCAGTACTTC.

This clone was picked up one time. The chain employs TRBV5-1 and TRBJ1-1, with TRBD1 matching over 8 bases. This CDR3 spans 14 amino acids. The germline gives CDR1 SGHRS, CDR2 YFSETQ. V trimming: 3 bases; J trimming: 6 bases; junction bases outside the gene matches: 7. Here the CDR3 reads CASSSPGGAAEAFF. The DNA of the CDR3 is TGCGCCAGCAGCTCGCCAGGGGGCGCAGCTGAAGCTTTCTTT. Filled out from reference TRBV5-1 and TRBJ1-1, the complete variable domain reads KAGVTQTPRYLIKTRGQQVTLSCSPISGHRSVSWYQQTPGQGLQFLFEYFSETQRNKGNFPGRFSGRQFSNSRSEMNVSTLELGDSALYLCASSSPGGAAEAFFGQGTRLTVV.

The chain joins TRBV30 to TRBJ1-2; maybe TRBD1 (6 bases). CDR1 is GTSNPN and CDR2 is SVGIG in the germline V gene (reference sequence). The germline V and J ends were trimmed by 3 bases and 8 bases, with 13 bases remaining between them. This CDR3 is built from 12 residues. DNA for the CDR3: TGTGCCTGGAGGACAGGACCGGGGGGCTACACCTTC. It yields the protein CAWRTGPGGYTF.

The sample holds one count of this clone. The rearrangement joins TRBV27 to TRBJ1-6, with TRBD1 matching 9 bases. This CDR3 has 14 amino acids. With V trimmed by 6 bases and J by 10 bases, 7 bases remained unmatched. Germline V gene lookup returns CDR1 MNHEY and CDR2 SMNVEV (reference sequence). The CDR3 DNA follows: TGTGCCAGCAGCCGGGACAGGGCTAGGTCACCCCTCCACTTT. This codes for CASSRDRARSPLHF.

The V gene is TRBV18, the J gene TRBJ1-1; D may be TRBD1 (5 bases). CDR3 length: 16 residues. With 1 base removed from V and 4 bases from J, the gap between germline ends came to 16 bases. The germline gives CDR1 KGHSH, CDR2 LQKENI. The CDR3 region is CASSPLAHMGLTEAFF. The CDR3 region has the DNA TGTGCCAGCTCACCACTTGCTCACATGGGACTCACTGAAGCTTTCTTT.

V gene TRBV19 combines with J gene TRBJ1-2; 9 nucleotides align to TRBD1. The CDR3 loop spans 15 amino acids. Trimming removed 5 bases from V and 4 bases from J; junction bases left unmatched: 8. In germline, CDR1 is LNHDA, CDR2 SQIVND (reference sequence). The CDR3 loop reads CASSPPQGQGYGYTF. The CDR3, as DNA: TGTGCCAGTAGTCCTCCACAGGGACAGGGCTATGGCTACACCTTC.

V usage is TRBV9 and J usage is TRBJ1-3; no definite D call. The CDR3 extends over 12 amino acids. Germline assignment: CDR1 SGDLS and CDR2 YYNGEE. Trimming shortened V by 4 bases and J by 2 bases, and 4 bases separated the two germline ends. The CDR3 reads CASSPPGNTIYF. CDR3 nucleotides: TGTGCCAGCAGCCCTCCTGGAAACACCATATATTTT.

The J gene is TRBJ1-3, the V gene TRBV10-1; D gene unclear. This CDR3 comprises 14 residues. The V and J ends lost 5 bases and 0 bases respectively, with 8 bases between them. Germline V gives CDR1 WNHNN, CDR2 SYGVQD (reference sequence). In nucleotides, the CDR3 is TGCGCCAGCAGTCTACCACTCTCTGGAAACACCATATATTTT. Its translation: CASSLPLSGNTIYF.

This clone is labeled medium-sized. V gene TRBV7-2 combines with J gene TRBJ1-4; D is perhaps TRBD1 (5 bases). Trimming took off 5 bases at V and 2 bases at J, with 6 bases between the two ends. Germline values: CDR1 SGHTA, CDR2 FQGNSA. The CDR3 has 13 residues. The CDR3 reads CASSKGTNEKLFF. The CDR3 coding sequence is TGTGCCAGCAGCAAGGGGACTAATGAAAAACTGTTTTTT.

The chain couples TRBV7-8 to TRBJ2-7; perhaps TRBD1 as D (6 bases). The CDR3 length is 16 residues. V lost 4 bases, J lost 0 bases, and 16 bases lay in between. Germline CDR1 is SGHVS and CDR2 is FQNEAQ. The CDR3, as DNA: TGTGCCAGCAGCTACGGTACAGGGACCAACTCCTACGAGCAGTACTTC. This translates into CASSYGTGTNSYEQYF.

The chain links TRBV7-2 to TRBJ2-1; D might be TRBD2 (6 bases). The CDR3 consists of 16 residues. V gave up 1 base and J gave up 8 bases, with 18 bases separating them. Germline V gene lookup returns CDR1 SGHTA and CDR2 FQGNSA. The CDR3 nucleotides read TGTGCCAGCAGCTTAGTGGCTAGTCGACTAGATCATGAGCAGTTCTTC. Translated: CASSLVASRLDHEQFF.

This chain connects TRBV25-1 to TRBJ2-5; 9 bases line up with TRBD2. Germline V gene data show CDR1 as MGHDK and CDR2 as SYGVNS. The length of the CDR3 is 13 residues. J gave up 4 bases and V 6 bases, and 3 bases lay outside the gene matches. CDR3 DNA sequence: TGTGCCAGCAGAGTAGCGGGAGCAGAGACCCAGTACTTC. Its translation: CASRVAGAETQYF.

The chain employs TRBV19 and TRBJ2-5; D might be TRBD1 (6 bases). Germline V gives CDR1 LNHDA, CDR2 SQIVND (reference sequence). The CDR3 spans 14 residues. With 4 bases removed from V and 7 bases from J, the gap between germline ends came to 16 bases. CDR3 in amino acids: CASSSGQTAGTQYF. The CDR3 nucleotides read TGTGCCAGTAGTAGCGGACAGACCGCTGGGACCCAGTACTTC.

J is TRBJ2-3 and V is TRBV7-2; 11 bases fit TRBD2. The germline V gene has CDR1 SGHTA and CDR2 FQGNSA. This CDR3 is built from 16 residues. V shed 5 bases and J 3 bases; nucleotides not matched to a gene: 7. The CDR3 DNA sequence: TGTGCCAGCAGCCCAAGACTAGCGGGGATAACAGATACGCAGTATTTT. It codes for CASSPRLAGITDTQYF.

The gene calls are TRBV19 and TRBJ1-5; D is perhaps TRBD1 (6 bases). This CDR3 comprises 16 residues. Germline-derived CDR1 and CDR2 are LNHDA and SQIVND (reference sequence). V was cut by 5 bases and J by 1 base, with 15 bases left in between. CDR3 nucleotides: TGTGCCAGTAGTGAAACCGGGACACGAAGCAATCAGCCCCAGCATTTT. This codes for CASSETGTRSNQPQHF.

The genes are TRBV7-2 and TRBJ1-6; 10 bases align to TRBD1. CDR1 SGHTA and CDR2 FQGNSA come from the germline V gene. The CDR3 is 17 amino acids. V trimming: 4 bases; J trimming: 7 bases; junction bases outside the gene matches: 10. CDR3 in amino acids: CASSSPRDRGRNSPLHF. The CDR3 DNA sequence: TGTGCCAGCAGCTCTCCCCGGGACAGGGGTCGGAATTCACCCCTCCACTTT. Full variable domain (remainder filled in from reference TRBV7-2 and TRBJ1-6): GAGVSQSPSNKVTEKGKDVELRCDPISGHTALYWYRQSLGQGLEFLIYFQGNSAPDKSGLPSDRFSAERTGGSVSTLTIQRTQQEDSAVYLCASSSPRDRGRNSPLHFGNGTRLTVT.

The CDR3 DNA is TGTGCCAGCAGCTTATTGCGGGGGGAGGCATTTACGCAGTATTTT. Translation gives CASSLLRGEAFTQYF. The rearrangement links TRBV11-2 to TRBJ2-3; 8 positions match TRBD2. Trimming removed 2 bases from V and 8 bases from J; junction bases left unmatched: 9. Germline CDR1 is SGHAT and CDR2 is FQNNGV. The CDR3 is 15 amino acids.

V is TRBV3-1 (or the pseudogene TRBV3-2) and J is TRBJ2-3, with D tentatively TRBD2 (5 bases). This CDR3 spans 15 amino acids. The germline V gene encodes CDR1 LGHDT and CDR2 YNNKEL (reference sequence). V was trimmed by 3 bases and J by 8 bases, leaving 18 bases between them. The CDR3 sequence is CASSQDSQMLVTQYF. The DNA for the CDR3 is TGTGCCAGCAGCCAGGACTCTCAGATGCTAGTTACGCAGTATTTT.

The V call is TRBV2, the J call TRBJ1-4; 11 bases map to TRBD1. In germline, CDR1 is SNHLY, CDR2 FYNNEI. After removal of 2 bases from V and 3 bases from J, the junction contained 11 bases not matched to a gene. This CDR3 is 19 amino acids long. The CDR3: CASSEMEGQGVRANEKLFF. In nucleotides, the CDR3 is TGTGCCAGCAGTGAAATGGAGGGACAGGGGGTCAGGGCTAATGAAAAACTGTTTTTT.

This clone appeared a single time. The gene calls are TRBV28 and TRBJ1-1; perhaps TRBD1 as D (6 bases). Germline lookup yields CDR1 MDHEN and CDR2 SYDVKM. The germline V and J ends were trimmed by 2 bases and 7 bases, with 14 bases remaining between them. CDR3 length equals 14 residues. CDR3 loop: CASSLEQGGVEAFF. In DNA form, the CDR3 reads TGTGCCAGCAGTTTAGAACAGGGTGGTGTTGAAGCTTTCTTT.